This entry lists 25 T cell receptor beta chains sequenced from one sample in a study of blood T cell repertoires in COVID-19. Clones were read by immunoSEQ multiplex PCR, and TCRdb kept only the in-frame ones, dropping some. The sample shows around 110,000 clones, just over 90% of them seen only once. The source material was peripheral blood. These receptors all come from a human donor with active COVID-19. The donor label of this sample is uncertain.

J is TRBJ1-4 and V is TRBV7-2; TRBD1 matches at 10 bases. The CDR3 is 18 amino acids. Germline CDR1 and CDR2: SGHTA and FQGNSA. The ends lost 1 base at V and 4 bases at J; junction bases unmatched: 9. CDR3 region: CASSLGRDRGNSNEKLFF. For the CDR3, the DNA is TGTGCCAGCAGCTTAGGGAGGGACAGGGGTAATAGTAATGAAAAACTGTTTTTT.

This clone appeared once. The V and J genes are TRBV5-1 and TRBJ2-3; D is uncertain. The CDR3 covers 14 residues. V lost 5 bases and J lost 2, with 12 bases in between. Germline V gene data show CDR1 as SGHRS and CDR2 as YFSETQ. The CDR3 protein is CASRPTFNTDTQYF. CDR3 coding DNA: TGCGCCAGCAGACCAACATTTAACACAGATACGCAGTATTTT.

The CDR3 DNA reads as TGTGCCAGCAGCCATCAGAACAATGAAAAACTGTTTTTT. This gives the protein CASSHQNNEKLFF. The rearrangement uses TRBV14 and TRBJ1-4; D is undetermined. Deletions cut 3 bases from V and 5 bases from J, with 7 bases between. CDR1 and CDR2 (germline): SGHDN, FVKESK. The CDR3 is 13 residues long. Full variable domain (remainder filled in from reference TRBV14 and TRBJ1-4): EAGVTQFPSHSVIEKGQTVTLRCDPISGHDNLYWYRRVMGKEIKFLLHFVKESKQDESGMPNNRFLAERTGGTYSTLKVQPAELEDSGVYFCASSHQNNEKLFFGSGTQLSVL.

This chain links TRBV5-1 with TRBJ2-2; D possibly corresponds to TRBD1 (5 bases). The CDR3 contains 15 residues. The V and J ends lost 1 base and 2 bases respectively, with 9 bases between them. Germline V gene sequence: CDR1 SGHRS, CDR2 YFSETQ. The CDR3 spells CASSLLGVNTGELFF. The CDR3 coding sequence is TGCGCCAGCAGCTTGTTAGGGGTTAACACCGGGGAGCTGTTTTTT.

V and J are TRBV4-2 and TRBJ2-7, with 8 positions matching TRBD2. CDR1 is LGHNA and CDR2 is YNFKEQ in the germline V gene. The CDR3 has 14 residues. The V segment lost 4 bases and the J segment 4 bases; nucleotides outside the gene matches: 6. This chain's CDR3 is CASSRAGGAYEQYF. Written as DNA, the CDR3 is TGTGCCAGCAGCCGTGCCGGGGGGGCTTACGAGCAGTACTTC.

The chain joins TRBV5-1 to TRBJ1-4; D gene ambiguous. V lost 4 bases and J 7 bases, leaving 17 bases between the germline ends. The CDR3 runs 15 residues. Germline CDR1 reads SGHRS; CDR2 reads YFSETQ. CDR3 bases: TGCGCCAGCAGCGCTGGGAGTTTTGGTAGTGAAAAACTGTTTTTT. Protein product: CASSAGSFGSEKLFF.

The genes are TRBV6-2 or TRBV6-3 and TRBJ1-5; no clear D. The CDR3 sequence is 15 residues long. The germline CDR1 and CDR2 sequences are MNHEY and SVGEGT. V was trimmed by 2 bases and J by 9 bases, leaving 17 bases between them. CDR3 DNA sequence: TGTGCCAGCAGTTACGGGAGCAGGAATCGACGGCCCCAGCATTTT. Its protein is CASSYGSRNRRPQHF.

The J gene is TRBJ2-1, the V gene TRBV27, with D perhaps TRBD1 (6 bases). Germline lookup yields CDR1 MNHEY and CDR2 SMNVEV (reference sequence). The CDR3 is 16 residues long. Trimming pared 5 bases from V and 0 bases from J, leaving 14 bases between. This CDR3 reads CASSLPTGPSYNEQFF. The DNA of the CDR3 is TGTGCCAGCAGTCTCCCTACAGGGCCCTCCTACAATGAGCAGTTCTTC.

The chain is built from TRBV5-4 and TRBJ2-3, with D hard to call. The CDR3 totals 13 residues. V lost 2 bases and J lost 4, with 8 bases in between. The germline V gene has CDR1 SGHNT and CDR2 YYREEE (reference sequence). CDR3 nucleotides: TGTGCCAGCAGCTTAGCCCTCGCAGATACGCAGTATTTT. Amino acid sequence: CASSLALADTQYF.

The chain joins TRBV5-1 to TRBJ1-1; 10 bases match TRBD1. Trimming took 4 bases from V and 4 from J; bases not matched to a gene: 7. CDR3 size: 15 residues. Germline V gives CDR1 SGHRS, CDR2 YFSETQ. CDR3 region: CASSLRTGGSTEAFF. CDR3 bases: TGCGCCAGCAGCCTTCGGACAGGGGGGAGCACTGAAGCTTTCTTT.

V gene TRBV19 combines with J gene TRBJ2-3, with TRBD2 as a possible D gene (6 bases). V shed 2 bases and J shed 4 bases, with 7 bases lying between them. This CDR3 is 13 amino acids long. Germline CDR1 LNHDA, CDR2 SQIVND (reference sequence). DNA for the CDR3: TGTGCCAGTAGTATATGGGGGGCAGATACGCAGTATTTT. Translating gives CASSIWGADTQYF.

This chain joins TRBV7-9 and TRBJ1-6; a possible D gene is TRBD1 (6 bases). Trimming took 5 bases from V and 7 from J, leaving 18 bases between them. The CDR3 length is 16 residues. Germline V gives CDR1 SEHNR, CDR2 FQNEAQ (reference sequence). CDR3: CASSGPNRVNNSPLHF. The DNA for the CDR3 is TGTGCCAGCAGCGGACCCAACAGGGTGAACAATTCACCCCTCCACTTT.

This clone showed up just a few times. The chain links TRBV30 to TRBJ2-1; 7 nucleotides line up with TRBD1. The ends lost 2 bases at V and 3 bases at J; junction bases unmatched: 4. Germline assignment: CDR1 GTSNPN and CDR2 SVGIG (reference sequence). This CDR3 region has 14 residues. The CDR3 region is CAWSRRDSYNEQFF. As DNA, the CDR3 is TGTGCCTGGAGTCGAAGGGACAGCTACAATGAGCAGTTCTTC.

The rearrangement joins TRBV28 to TRBJ2-4; 13 positions match TRBD2. V lost 4 bases to trimming and J lost 11 bases; unmatched junction nucleotides: 8. The CDR3 is made up of 15 amino acids. Germline V lookup: CDR1 MDHEN, CDR2 SYDVKM. This CDR3 reads CASSYEGLAGSFQYF. The CDR3 DNA sequence: TGTGCCAGCAGTTACGAGGGACTAGCGGGGAGTTTTCAGTACTTC.

The chain uses TRBV10-1 and TRBJ2-7, with a tentative D call TRBD1 (5 bases). V lost 3 bases and J 5 bases, leaving 8 bases between the germline ends. The CDR3 has 12 residues. Germline CDR1 and CDR2: WNHNN and SYGVQD (reference sequence). CDR3 DNA: TGCGCCAGCAGTGATCACAGGAACGAGCAGTACTTC. This encodes CASSDHRNEQYF.

The chain carries TRBV9 and TRBJ1-5, with unresolved D. There are 14 residues in the CDR3. Trimming removed 2 bases from V and 3 bases from J, with 9 bases in between. CDR1 and CDR2 (germline): SGDLS, YYNGEE. CDR3 residues: CASSVSGTNQPQHF. The CDR3, as DNA: TGTGCCAGCAGCGTGTCAGGAACCAATCAGCCCCAGCATTTT. Using reference TRBV9 and TRBJ1-5 for the parts outside the CDR3, the full variable domain is DSGVTQTPKHLITATGQRVTLRCSPRSGDLSVYWYQQSLDQGLQFLIQYYNGEERAKGNILERFSAQQFPDLHSELNLSSLELGDSALYFCASSVSGTNQPQHFGDGTRLSIL.

The chain carries TRBV27 and TRBJ1-1, with unresolved D. Trimming pared 3 bases from V and 1 base from J, leaving 6 bases between. The length of the CDR3 is 13 residues. Looked up from germline, CDR1 is MNHEY and CDR2 is SMNVEV (reference sequence). CDR3 coding DNA: TGTGCCAGCAGTTTCGGTAAGAACACTGAAGCTTTCTTT. This translates into CASSFGKNTEAFF.

J is TRBJ1-2 and V is TRBV11-2; TRBD1 aligns across 8 bases. CDR1 and CDR2 from the germline V gene are SGHAT and FQNNGV. Trimming cost V 5 bases and J 7 bases; bases outside gene matches: 12. The CDR3 totals 15 residues. The CDR3 here is CASSTRRDRPLGYTF. CDR3 nucleotide sequence: TGTGCCAGCAGCACGCGCCGGGACAGGCCTCTTGGCTACACCTTC.

This chain connects TRBV7-2 to TRBJ2-7; D not certain. The V and J ends lost 1 base and 2 bases respectively, with 12 bases between them. CDR1 is SGHTA, CDR2 FQGNSA, per germline. CDR3 length equals 15 residues. CDR3 sequence: CASSLEAFSTYEQYF. The CDR3 DNA reads TGTGCCAGCAGCTTAGAAGCATTTTCGACCTACGAGCAGTACTTC.

This rearrangement joins TRBV19 to TRBJ1-5; no firm D call. The CDR3 spans 14 residues. Germline V lookup: CDR1 LNHDA, CDR2 SQIVND (reference sequence). Deletions cut 3 bases from V and 11 bases from J, with 17 bases between. This chain's CDR3 is CASSISQVGSAQHF. The CDR3 bases are TGTGCCAGTAGTATCAGTCAGGTGGGCTCAGCCCAGCATTTT.

The chain is built from TRBV27 and TRBJ1-5; TRBD1 is a possible D gene (5 bases). Germline V gene sequence: CDR1 MNHEY, CDR2 SMNVEV (reference sequence). The CDR3 extends over 15 amino acids. V was trimmed by 2 bases and J by 5 bases, leaving 13 bases between them. The CDR3 nucleotides are TGTGCCAGCAGTTTAGGGGGGGAGGTGTATCAGCCCCAGCATTTT. Protein sequence: CASSLGGEVYQPQHF.

The J gene is TRBJ1-1, the V gene TRBV5-6; D ambiguous. The V and J ends lost 4 bases and 6 bases respectively, with 16 bases between them. Per the germline V gene, CDR1 is SGHDT and CDR2 is YYEEEE. The CDR3 runs 14 residues. The CDR3 protein is CASSQVGRAAEAFF. The CDR3 DNA is TGTGCCAGCAGCCAGGTGGGGAGAGCAGCTGAAGCTTTCTTT.

V usage is TRBV11-3 and J usage is TRBJ2-3; D perhaps matches TRBD2 (6 bases). Per germline, CDR1 SGHNT and CDR2 YENEEA. CDR3 length: 14 amino acids. Trimming pared 5 bases from V and 2 bases from J, leaving 11 bases between. As DNA, the CDR3 is TGTGCCAGCAGCCGGGGAGGTCACACAGATACGCAGTATTTT. Translated, it gives CASSRGGHTDTQYF.

This clone has a single count. The CDR3 sequence is CASSGGSPWEAFF. As DNA, the CDR3 is TGTGCCAGTAGTGGCGGATCGCCCTGGGAAGCTTTCTTT. The chain has TRBV19 and TRBJ1-1; no definite D call. Per germline, CDR1 LNHDA and CDR2 SQIVND (reference sequence). This CDR3 has 13 amino acids. Deletions cut 5 bases from V and 8 bases from J, with 15 bases between.

The chain employs TRBV9 and TRBJ2-1; D is perhaps TRBD1 (6 bases). V was clipped by 0 bases and J by 0 bases, with 10 bases between them. The V gene's germline CDR1 is SGDLS and CDR2 YYNGEE. This CDR3 is built from 16 residues. CDR3 loop: CASSVAPQGSYNEQFF. The CDR3 DNA reads as TGTGCCAGCAGCGTAGCCCCACAGGGCTCCTACAATGAGCAGTTCTTC.